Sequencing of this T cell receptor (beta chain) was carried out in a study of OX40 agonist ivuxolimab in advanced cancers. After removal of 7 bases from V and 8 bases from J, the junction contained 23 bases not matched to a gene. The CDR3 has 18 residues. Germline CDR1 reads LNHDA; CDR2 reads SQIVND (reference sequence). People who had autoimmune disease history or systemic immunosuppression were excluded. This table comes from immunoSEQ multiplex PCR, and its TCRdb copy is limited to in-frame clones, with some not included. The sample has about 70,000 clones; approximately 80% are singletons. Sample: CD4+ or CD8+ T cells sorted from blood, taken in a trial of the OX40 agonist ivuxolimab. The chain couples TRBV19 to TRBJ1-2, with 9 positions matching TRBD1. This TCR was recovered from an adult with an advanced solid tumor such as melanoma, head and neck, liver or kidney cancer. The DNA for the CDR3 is TGTGCCAGTAAAAATCGGGACAGGGAGCCCATACGAAGCGTGGGCTACACCTTC. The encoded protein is CASKNRDREPIRSVGYTF.